Listed below are T cell receptor beta chains from one sample, sequenced in a study of beta chain features in type 1 diabetes. The assay was immunoSEQ multiplex PCR, and TCRdb's table has in-frame clones only and misses some. The table lists about 340,000 clones, less than 10% of them singletons. Source material: central memory CD4+ T cells from blood. These receptors all stem from a woman between 18 and 30 years old in good health. Each CDR3 is given with its conserved first and last residue. Each record gives: clone size, D gene, V gene, J gene, CDR3 DNA, CDR3 protein. D genes are given only for firm matches. A row's size may be missing; if present it is once, few, many or a size class.

abundance: NA
d_gene: TRBD2
v_gene: TRBV7-2
j_gene: TRBJ2-7
CDR3nt: TGTGCCAGTAAGCGGGAGGGAAGCTCCTACGAGCAGTACTTC
CDR3aa: CASKREGSSYEQYF

abundance: many
d_gene: TRBD2
v_gene: TRBV29-1
j_gene: TRBJ2-7
CDR3nt: TGCAGCGTCGTCGGACTAGCGGGATTGTACGAGCAGTACTTC
CDR3aa: CSVVGLAGLYEQYF

abundance: many
d_gene: NA
v_gene: TRBV2
j_gene: TRBJ1-4
CDR3nt: TGTGCCAGCAGTGTTACGACCCGAGAAAAACTGTTTTTT
CDR3aa: CASSVTTREKLFF

abundance: NA
d_gene: NA
v_gene: TRBV9
j_gene: TRBJ1-2
CDR3nt: TGTGCCAGCAGCCCCCGATCGACACACTATGGCTACACCTTC
CDR3aa: CASSPRSTHYGYTF

abundance: NA
d_gene: NA
v_gene: TRBV7-9
j_gene: TRBJ1-5
CDR3nt: TGTGCCAGCAGCTTGAGGGGTAATCAGCCCCAGCATTTT
CDR3aa: CASSLRGNQPQHF

abundance: many
d_gene: TRBD1
v_gene: TRBV19
j_gene: TRBJ1-2
CDR3nt: TGTGCCAGTAGTAGCCGGGACAGAGATGGCTACACCTTC
CDR3aa: CASSSRDRDGYTF

abundance: NA
d_gene: TRBD1
v_gene: TRBV11-2
j_gene: TRBJ2-1
CDR3nt: TGTGCCAGCAGCTTATGGGGGACAGCATCCTACAATGAGCAGTTCTTC
CDR3aa: CASSLWGTASYNEQFF

abundance: NA
d_gene: TRBD1
v_gene: TRBV7-8
j_gene: TRBJ2-3
CDR3nt: TGTGCCATAAAGGACAGGGCCCACACAGATACGCAGTATTTT
CDR3aa: CAIKDRAHTDTQYF

abundance: few
d_gene: TRBD2
v_gene: TRBV5-5
j_gene: TRBJ2-4
CDR3nt: TGTGCCAGCAGCTGGGGATTTCTAGCGGGAGCAGGCGACATTCAGTACTTC
CDR3aa: CASSWGFLAGAGDIQYF

abundance: NA
d_gene: NA
v_gene: TRBV7-2
j_gene: TRBJ2-5
CDR3nt: TGTGCCAGCAGCTTAGGAGGAGGGGGTGGGCAAGAGACCCAGTACTTC
CDR3aa: CASSLGGGGGQETQYF

abundance: few
d_gene: TRBD1
v_gene: TRBV14
j_gene: TRBJ1-5
CDR3nt: TGTGCCAGCAGCCAAGATGAGAGACAGGGGAACAATCAGCCCCAGCATTTT
CDR3aa: CASSQDERQGNNQPQHF

abundance: NA
d_gene: NA
v_gene: TRBV25-1
j_gene: TRBJ1-5
CDR3nt: TGTGCCAGCACTGGGGGCTCCGGTCAGCCCCAGCATTTT
CDR3aa: CASTGGSGQPQHF

abundance: few
d_gene: TRBD2
v_gene: TRBV28
j_gene: TRBJ2-3
CDR3nt: TGTGCCAGCAGTCTTACCGGGACTAGTGGGTATTTT
CDR3aa: CASSLTGTSGYF

abundance: few
d_gene: TRBD1
v_gene: TRBV6-5
j_gene: TRBJ1-3
CDR3nt: TGTGCCATCGGGGGGACAGGCCGCTCTGGAAACACCATATATTTT
CDR3aa: CAIGGTGRSGNTIYF

abundance: NA
d_gene: NA
v_gene: TRBV21-1
j_gene: TRBJ2-7
CDR3nt: TGTGCCAGATCACACTACGGACACCGCTACGAGCAGTACTTC
CDR3aa: CARSHYGHRYEQYF

abundance: NA
d_gene: NA
v_gene: TRBV4-1
j_gene: TRBJ1-4
CDR3nt: TGCGCCAGCAGCCAAGGGCAGGCAACTAATGAAAAACTGTTTTTT
CDR3aa: CASSQGQATNEKLFF

abundance: few
d_gene: NA
v_gene: TRBV18
j_gene: TRBJ2-2
CDR3nt: TGTGCCAGCTCACCACCCTCAGGGACCGGGGAGCTGTTTTTT
CDR3aa: CASSPPSGTGELFF

abundance: few
d_gene: TRBD1
v_gene: TRBV28
j_gene: TRBJ1-1
CDR3nt: TGTGCCAGCCTGCGGTGGATAGGGGGCAAGGGGATGAACACTGAAGCTTTCTTT
CDR3aa: CASLRWIGGKGMNTEAFF

abundance: NA
d_gene: NA
v_gene: TRBV11-2
j_gene: TRBJ2-5
CDR3nt: TGTGCCAGCAGCCCCGGGACCCTACAAGAGACCCAGTACTTC
CDR3aa: CASSPGTLQETQYF

abundance: NA
d_gene: NA
v_gene: TRBV11-2
j_gene: TRBJ2-1
CDR3nt: TGTGCCAGCAGCTTAGCGGGGCCACTGGAGCAGTTCTTC
CDR3aa: CASSLAGPLEQFF

abundance: NA
d_gene: TRBD2
v_gene: TRBV28
j_gene: TRBJ2-1
CDR3nt: TGTGCCAGCAGTATCTCCCTTTCTAGCGGGAGTCGGAATGAGCAGTTCTTC
CDR3aa: CASSISLSSGSRNEQFF

abundance: NA
d_gene: NA
v_gene: TRBV15
j_gene: TRBJ1-5
CDR3nt: TGTGCCACCAGCAGAGGGGATACCAACCATCAGCCCCAGCATTTT
CDR3aa: CATSRGDTNHQPQHF

abundance: many
d_gene: NA
v_gene: TRBV19
j_gene: TRBJ1-2
CDR3nt: TGTGCCAGTAGCAGGGTGAACTATGGCTACACCTTC
CDR3aa: CASSRVNYGYTF

abundance: NA
d_gene: TRBD1
v_gene: TRBV28
j_gene: TRBJ2-7
CDR3nt: TGTGCCAGCAGTGGGAGACAGGGGAAAGGATCCTACGAGCAGTACTTC
CDR3aa: CASSGRQGKGSYEQYF

abundance: few
d_gene: NA
v_gene: TRBV4-1
j_gene: TRBJ2-7
CDR3nt: TGCGCCAGCAGCCAAGCCGACGGGTTGGAGCAGTACTTC
CDR3aa: CASSQADGLEQYF

abundance: few
d_gene: NA
v_gene: TRBV5-1
j_gene: TRBJ2-2
CDR3nt: TGCGCCAGCAGCTTGAGTTTCGACACCGGGGAGCTGTTTTTT
CDR3aa: CASSLSFDTGELFF

abundance: few
d_gene: TRBD2
v_gene: TRBV5-1
j_gene: TRBJ2-5
CDR3nt: TGCGCCAGCAGCTTGGCTGGACTAGCAGGTCAAGAGACCCAGTACTTC
CDR3aa: CASSLAGLAGQETQYF

abundance: few
d_gene: NA
v_gene: TRBV5-6
j_gene: TRBJ2-1
CDR3nt: TGTGCCAGCAGCTTGGTCTCGGGGACCTCTCGGAGGAATGAGCAGTTCTTC
CDR3aa: CASSLVSGTSRRNEQFF

abundance: NA
d_gene: NA
v_gene: TRBV7-2
j_gene: TRBJ2-4
CDR3nt: TGTGCCAGCAGCTTAGGAACAGTTAAAAACATTCAGTACTTC
CDR3aa: CASSLGTVKNIQYF

abundance: few
d_gene: TRBD1
v_gene: TRBV5-1
j_gene: TRBJ2-5
CDR3nt: TGCGCCAGCGCGTCAGGGGGTTGGGAGACCCAGTACTTC
CDR3aa: CASASGGWETQYF

abundance: few
d_gene: NA
v_gene: TRBV10-1
j_gene: TRBJ2-7
CDR3nt: TGCGCCAGCAGTGAAGGGGTTGAGCAGTACTTC
CDR3aa: CASSEGVEQYF

abundance: NA
d_gene: NA
v_gene: TRBV4-2
j_gene: TRBJ2-5
CDR3nt: TGTGCCAGCAGCCAAAACTACGGGGGAGCCGGCGAGACCCAGTACTTC
CDR3aa: CASSQNYGGAGETQYF

abundance: NA
d_gene: TRBD1
v_gene: TRBV7-9
j_gene: TRBJ2-7
CDR3nt: TGTGCCAGCAGCCGACAGGGTGGCGAGCAGTACTTC
CDR3aa: CASSRQGGEQYF

abundance: NA
d_gene: TRBD1
v_gene: TRBV11-3
j_gene: TRBJ2-1
CDR3nt: TGTGCCAGCAGCTTAGCAGGCGGACAGGGGGATGAGCAGTTCTTC
CDR3aa: CASSLAGGQGDEQFF

abundance: few
d_gene: NA
v_gene: TRBV7-2
j_gene: TRBJ1-5
CDR3nt: TGTGCCAGCAGCTTAGTGGCAAGCAATCAGCCCCAGCATTTT
CDR3aa: CASSLVASNQPQHF

abundance: NA
d_gene: NA
v_gene: TRBV9
j_gene: TRBJ2-7
CDR3nt: TGTGCCAGCAGCGGAAGACAGGCGGACTCCTACGAGCAGTACTTC
CDR3aa: CASSGRQADSYEQYF

abundance: NA
d_gene: TRBD2
v_gene: TRBV6-5
j_gene: TRBJ2-1
CDR3nt: TGTGCCAGCAGTTACCGGATGACTAGCGGGAGCAATGAGCAGTTCTTC
CDR3aa: CASSYRMTSGSNEQFF

abundance: NA
d_gene: NA
v_gene: TRBV9
j_gene: TRBJ1-2
CDR3nt: TGTGCCAGCAGCGTAGCGGTGACAGCCAACTATGGCTACACCTTC
CDR3aa: CASSVAVTANYGYTF

abundance: few
d_gene: NA
v_gene: TRBV25-1
j_gene: TRBJ2-7
CDR3nt: NA
CDR3aa: CASSPWASGSRLQF

abundance: NA
d_gene: NA
v_gene: TRBV7-2
j_gene: TRBJ2-1
CDR3nt: TGTGCCAGCAGCTTAGTGTTTAACTACAATGAGCAGTTCTTC
CDR3aa: CASSLVFNYNEQFF

abundance: few
d_gene: TRBD2
v_gene: TRBV7-2
j_gene: TRBJ2-5
CDR3nt: TGTGCCAGCAGCTTACGGACGGGGACTAGCGGGACGCAAGAGACCCAGTACTTC
CDR3aa: CASSLRTGTSGTQETQYF

abundance: NA
d_gene: NA
v_gene: TRBV6-5
j_gene: TRBJ2-3
CDR3nt: TGTGCCAGCAGAACCCCGGGACTCATGGATACGCAGTATTTT
CDR3aa: CASRTPGLMDTQYF

abundance: few
d_gene: NA
v_gene: TRBV29-1
j_gene: TRBJ2-6
CDR3nt: TGCAGCGTTGGGGGGCGGGCGGACTCTGGGGCCAACGTCCTGACTTTC
CDR3aa: CSVGGRADSGANVLTF

abundance: NA
d_gene: NA
v_gene: TRBV6-5
j_gene: TRBJ2-7
CDR3nt: TGTGCCAGCAGCCGGACGGAGCCCTACGAGCAGTACTTC
CDR3aa: CASSRTEPYEQYF

abundance: NA
d_gene: NA
v_gene: TRBV5-1
j_gene: TRBJ2-6
CDR3nt: TGCGCCAGCAGAGTCCAGGGGACCGGGGCCAACGTCCTGACTTTC
CDR3aa: CASRVQGTGANVLTF

abundance: NA
d_gene: NA
v_gene: TRBV28
j_gene: TRBJ1-4
CDR3nt: TGTGCCAGCAGTTTAAGGCGTGAAAAACTGTTTTTT
CDR3aa: CASSLRREKLFF

abundance: NA
d_gene: NA
v_gene: TRBV5-1
j_gene: TRBJ2-1
CDR3nt: TGCGCCAGCAGCGACTACAATGAGCAGTTCTTC
CDR3aa: CASSDYNEQFF

abundance: NA
d_gene: TRBD1
v_gene: TRBV7-6
j_gene: TRBJ2-6
CDR3nt: TGTGCCAGCAGCTTAAGACAGGGTGGCTCTGGGGCCAACGTCCTGACTTTC
CDR3aa: CASSLRQGGSGANVLTF

abundance: NA
d_gene: TRBD2
v_gene: TRBV20-1
j_gene: TRBJ2-3
CDR3nt: TGCAGTGCGCGGACTAGCGGGAGGTTGGATTTT
CDR3aa: CSARTSGRLDF

abundance: NA
d_gene: TRBD2
v_gene: TRBV10-3
j_gene: TRBJ2-3
CDR3nt: TGTGCCATCAGTGAGTCGATACACACGGGAGGAAGCACAGATACGCAGTATTTT
CDR3aa: CAISESIHTGGSTDTQYF

abundance: once
d_gene: NA
v_gene: TRBV15
j_gene: TRBJ2-5
CDR3nt: TGTGCCACCAGCAGCACTCATAAAACGAGGGAGACCCAGTACTTC
CDR3aa: CATSSTHKTRETQYF

abundance: few
d_gene: TRBD1
v_gene: TRBV28
j_gene: TRBJ1-4
CDR3nt: TGTGCCAGCAACCACGCCCGGGACAGAAATGAAAAACTGTTTTTT
CDR3aa: CASNHARDRNEKLFF

abundance: NA
d_gene: NA
v_gene: TRBV7-9
j_gene: TRBJ2-3
CDR3nt: TGTGCCAGCACCATCAATAGTGGAGATACGCAGTATTTT
CDR3aa: CASTINSGDTQYF

abundance: NA
d_gene: NA
v_gene: TRBV9
j_gene: TRBJ1-3
CDR3nt: TGTGCCAGCAGTCAAGAAAGCTCTGGAAACACCATATATTTT
CDR3aa: CASSQESSGNTIYF

abundance: few
d_gene: NA
v_gene: TRBV11-2
j_gene: TRBJ2-7
CDR3nt: TGTGCCAGCAGCCTGGCTGGGCCTGGGTACGAGCAGTACTTC
CDR3aa: CASSLAGPGYEQYF

abundance: NA
d_gene: TRBD2
v_gene: TRBV25-1
j_gene: TRBJ2-2
CDR3nt: TGTGCCAGCGGGACTAGCAACACCGGGGAGCTGTTTTTT
CDR3aa: CASGTSNTGELFF

abundance: many
d_gene: NA
v_gene: TRBV4-3
j_gene: TRBJ1-4
CDR3nt: TGCGCCAGCAGCCGTTCGGGGACACGTGAAAAACTGTTTTTT
CDR3aa: CASSRSGTREKLFF

abundance: few
d_gene: TRBD2
v_gene: TRBV11-2
j_gene: TRBJ2-5
CDR3nt: TGTGCCAGCAGCCACCCTAGCGGGAGAAATCAAGAGACCCAGTACTTC
CDR3aa: CASSHPSGRNQETQYF

abundance: many
d_gene: NA
v_gene: TRBV13
j_gene: TRBJ1-5
CDR3nt: TGTGCCAGCAGCGTCCGATGGGGAGGTGGACAGCCCCAGCATTTT
CDR3aa: CASSVRWGGGQPQHF